This T cell receptor (beta chain) was obtained from a study of T cell repertoires in cytomegalovirus infection. Study-wide background: CMV infection and matching HLA type were both indicated by public TCR beta signatures. Whole-study results and caveats: The response measured ex vivo was dominated by TCR beta clonotypes (HLA-C-restricted and CMV-specific). People with CMV and the relevant HLA were identified by cumulative public TCR beta family frequency.

From the reads, TCRdb called clonotypes with MiXCR, one entry per CDR3 protein. The sample carries 160,000 or so distinct CDR3 sequences, about a quarter recorded once. The ends were cut back, 5 bases at V and 3 bases at J, with 12 bases in the middle. The CDR3 loop spans 14 amino acids. From germline, CDR1 is SGHTA and CDR2 FQGNSA. This clonotype showed up many times. The antigen is undetermined. The TCR originated in a human donor in good health (CMV status not recorded). Some clones in this sample may be carry-over from other donors' samples. V usage is TRBV7-2 and J usage is TRBJ2-3, with D hard to call. The specimen sequenced was PBMCs. CDR3 in amino acids: CASSQEVPTDTQYF. CDR3 sequence (DNA): TGTGCCAGCAGCCAAGAGGTACCGACAGATACGCAGTATTTT.